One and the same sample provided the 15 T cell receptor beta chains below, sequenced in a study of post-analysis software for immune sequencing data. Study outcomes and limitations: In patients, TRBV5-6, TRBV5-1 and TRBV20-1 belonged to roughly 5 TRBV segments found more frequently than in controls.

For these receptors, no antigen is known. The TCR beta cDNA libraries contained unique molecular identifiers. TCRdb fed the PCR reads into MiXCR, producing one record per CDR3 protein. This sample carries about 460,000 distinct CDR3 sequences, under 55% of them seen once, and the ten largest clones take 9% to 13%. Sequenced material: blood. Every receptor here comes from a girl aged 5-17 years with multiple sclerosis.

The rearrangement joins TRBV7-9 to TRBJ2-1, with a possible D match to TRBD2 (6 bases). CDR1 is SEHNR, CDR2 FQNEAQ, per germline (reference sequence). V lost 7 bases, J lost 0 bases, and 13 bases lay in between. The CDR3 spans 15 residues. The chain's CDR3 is CASTGTQSSYNEQFF. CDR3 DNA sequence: TGTGCCAGCACCGGGACTCAGAGCTCCTACAATGAGCAGTTCTTC.

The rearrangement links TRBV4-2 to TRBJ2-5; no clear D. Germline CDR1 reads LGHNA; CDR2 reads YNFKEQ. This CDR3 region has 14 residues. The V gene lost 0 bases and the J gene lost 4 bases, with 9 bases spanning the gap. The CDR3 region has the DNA TGTGCCAGCAGCCAAGATCTGACTGGAGAGACCCAGTACTTC. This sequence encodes CASSQDLTGETQYF.

In DNA form, the CDR3 reads TGTGCCAGCAGCTTGGGACTAGCCTTCCAGCAGTACTTC. Residues: CASSLGLAFQQYF. The V and J genes are TRBV7-2 and TRBJ2-7, with 9 bases that match TRBD2. The CDR3 is 13 amino acids. Germline CDR1 SGHTA, CDR2 FQGNSA. The V gene end was trimmed by 3 bases and the J gene end by 8 bases; junction bases not matched to a gene: 5.

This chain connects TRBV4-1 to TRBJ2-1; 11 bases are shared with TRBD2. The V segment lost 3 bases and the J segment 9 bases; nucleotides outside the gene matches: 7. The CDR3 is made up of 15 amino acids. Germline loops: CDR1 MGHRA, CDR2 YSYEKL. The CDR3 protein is CASSHGLAGKGEQFF. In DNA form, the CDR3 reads TGCGCCAGCAGCCATGGACTAGCGGGTAAAGGTGAGCAGTTCTTC.

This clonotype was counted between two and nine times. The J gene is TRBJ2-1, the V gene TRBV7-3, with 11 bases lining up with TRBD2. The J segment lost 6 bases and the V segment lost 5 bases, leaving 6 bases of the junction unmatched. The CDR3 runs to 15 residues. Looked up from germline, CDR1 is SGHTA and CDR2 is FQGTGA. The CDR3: CASSQGLAGFNEQFF. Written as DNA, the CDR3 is TGTGCCAGCAGCCAAGGACTAGCGGGTTTCAATGAGCAGTTCTTC.

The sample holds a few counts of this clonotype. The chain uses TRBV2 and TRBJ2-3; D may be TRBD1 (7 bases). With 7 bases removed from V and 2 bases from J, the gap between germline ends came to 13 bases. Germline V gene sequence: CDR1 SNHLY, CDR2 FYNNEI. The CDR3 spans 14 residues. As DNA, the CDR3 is TGTGCCAGCAACCCCAGGGGGGCCACAGATACGCAGTATTTT. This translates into CASNPRGATDTQYF.

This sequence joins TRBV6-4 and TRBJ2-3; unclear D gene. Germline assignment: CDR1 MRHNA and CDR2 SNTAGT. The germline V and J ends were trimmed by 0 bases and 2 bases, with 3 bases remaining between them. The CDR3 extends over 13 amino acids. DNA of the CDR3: TGTGCCAGCAGTGACTCGAACACAGATACGCAGTATTTT. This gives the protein CASSDSNTDTQYF.

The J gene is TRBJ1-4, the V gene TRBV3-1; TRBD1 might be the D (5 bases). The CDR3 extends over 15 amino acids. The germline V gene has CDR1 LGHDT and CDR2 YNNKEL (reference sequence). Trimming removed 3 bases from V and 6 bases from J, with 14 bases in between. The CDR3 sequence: CASSHPLGTDEKLFF. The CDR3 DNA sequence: TGTGCCAGCAGCCATCCGTTAGGGACGGATGAAAAACTGTTTTTT. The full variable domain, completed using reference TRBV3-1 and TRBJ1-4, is DTAVSQTPKYLVTQMGNDKSIKCEQNLGHDTMYWYKQDSKKFLKIMFSYNNKELIINETVPNRFSPKSPDKAHLNLHINSLELGDSAVYFCASSHPLGTDEKLFFGSGTQLSVL.

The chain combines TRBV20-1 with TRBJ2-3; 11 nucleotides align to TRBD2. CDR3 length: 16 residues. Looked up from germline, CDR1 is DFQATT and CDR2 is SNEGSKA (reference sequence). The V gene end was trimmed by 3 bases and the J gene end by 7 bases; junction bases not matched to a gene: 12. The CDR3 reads CSASTGRASGRNTQYF. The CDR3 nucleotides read TGCAGTGCTAGTACTGGGCGGGCTAGCGGGAGGAATACGCAGTATTTT.

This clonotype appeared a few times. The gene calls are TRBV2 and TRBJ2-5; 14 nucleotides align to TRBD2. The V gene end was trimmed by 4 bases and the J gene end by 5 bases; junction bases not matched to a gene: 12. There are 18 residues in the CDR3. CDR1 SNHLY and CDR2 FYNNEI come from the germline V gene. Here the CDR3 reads CASSGLGTSGRRWETQYF. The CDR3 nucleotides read TGTGCCAGCAGTGGTCTGGGGACTAGCGGGAGAAGGTGGGAGACCCAGTACTTC.

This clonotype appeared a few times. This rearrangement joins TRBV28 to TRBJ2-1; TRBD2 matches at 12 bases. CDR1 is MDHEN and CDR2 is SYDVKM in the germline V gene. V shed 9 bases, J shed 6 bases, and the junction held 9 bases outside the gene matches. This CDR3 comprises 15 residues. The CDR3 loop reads CASFTSGRNSNEQFF. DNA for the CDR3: TGTGCCAGTTTTACTAGCGGGAGGAATAGCAATGAGCAGTTCTTC.

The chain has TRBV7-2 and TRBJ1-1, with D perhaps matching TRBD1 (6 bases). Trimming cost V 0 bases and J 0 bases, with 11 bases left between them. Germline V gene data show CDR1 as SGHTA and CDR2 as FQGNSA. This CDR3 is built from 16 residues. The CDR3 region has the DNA TGTGCCAGCAGCTTAGCCCGGACAGTACTGAACACTGAAGCTTTCTTT. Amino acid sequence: CASSLARTVLNTEAFF.

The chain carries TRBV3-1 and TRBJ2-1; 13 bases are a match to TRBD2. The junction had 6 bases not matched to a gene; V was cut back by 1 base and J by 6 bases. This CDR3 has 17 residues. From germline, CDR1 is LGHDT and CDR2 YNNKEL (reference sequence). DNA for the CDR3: TGTGCCAGCAGCCAAGGGAGAGGACTAGCGGGAGCCAATGAGCAGTTCTTC. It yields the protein CASSQGRGLAGANEQFF.

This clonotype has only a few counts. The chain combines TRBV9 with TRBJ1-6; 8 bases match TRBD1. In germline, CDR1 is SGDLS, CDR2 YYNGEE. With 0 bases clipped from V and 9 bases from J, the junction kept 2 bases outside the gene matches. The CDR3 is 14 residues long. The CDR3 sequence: CASSVATGVSPLHF. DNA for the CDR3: TGTGCCAGCAGCGTAGCGACAGGGGTTTCACCCCTCCACTTT.

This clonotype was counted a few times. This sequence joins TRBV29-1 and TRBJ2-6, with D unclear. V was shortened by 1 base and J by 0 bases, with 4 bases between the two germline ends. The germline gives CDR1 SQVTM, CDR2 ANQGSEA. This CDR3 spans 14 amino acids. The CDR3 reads CSVEGYSGANVLTF. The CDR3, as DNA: TGCAGCGTTGAAGGCTACTCTGGGGCCAACGTCCTGACTTTC.